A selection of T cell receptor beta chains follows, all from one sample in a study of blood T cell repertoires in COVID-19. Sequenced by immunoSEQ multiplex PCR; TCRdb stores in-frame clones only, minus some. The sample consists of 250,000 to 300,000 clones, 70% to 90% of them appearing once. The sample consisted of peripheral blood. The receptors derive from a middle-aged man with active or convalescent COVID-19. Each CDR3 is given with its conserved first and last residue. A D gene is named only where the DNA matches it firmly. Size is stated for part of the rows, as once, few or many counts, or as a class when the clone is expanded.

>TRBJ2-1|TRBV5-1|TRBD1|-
CASSPGTGGKNEQFF
TGCGCCAGCAGCCCCGGGACAGGGGGCAAGAATGAGCAGTTCTTC
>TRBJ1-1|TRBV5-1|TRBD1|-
CASSSGTGMNTEAFF
TGCGCCAGCAGCTCCGGGACAGGGATGAACACTGAAGCTTTCTTT
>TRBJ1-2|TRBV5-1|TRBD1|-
CASSIQGNGGYTF
TGCGCCAGCAGCATACAGGGGAACGGTGGCTACACCTTC
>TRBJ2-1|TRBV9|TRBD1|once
CASSLRDRQFF
TGTGCCAGCAGCCTCCGGGACAGGCAGTTCTTC
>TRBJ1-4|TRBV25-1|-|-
CASSGRSSGEKLFF
TGTGCCAGCAGTGGCCGCAGCTCGGGGGAAAAACTGTTTTTT
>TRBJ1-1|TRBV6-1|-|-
CASSEFPHRGAFF
TGTGCCAGCAGTGAATTTCCCCATAGGGGAGCTTTCTTT
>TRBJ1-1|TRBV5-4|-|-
CASGPTGGMPEAFF
TGTGCCAGCGGCCCCACGGGTGGTATGCCTGAAGCTTTCTTT
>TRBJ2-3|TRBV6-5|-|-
CATSLSTDTQYF
TGTGCCACCTCGCTAAGTACAGATACGCAGTATTTT
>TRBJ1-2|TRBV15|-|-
CATSRDRGRDNYGYTF
TGTGCCACCAGCAGAGATAGGGGGAGGGATAACTATGGCTACACCTTC
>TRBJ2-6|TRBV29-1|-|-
CSVATGSGANVLTF
TGCAGCGTTGCGACGGGCTCTGGGGCCAACGTCCTGACTTTC
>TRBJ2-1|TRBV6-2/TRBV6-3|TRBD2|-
CASRPELAAPRDNEQFF
TGTGCCAGCAGACCTGAACTAGCGGCTCCGAGGGACAATGAGCAGTTCTTC
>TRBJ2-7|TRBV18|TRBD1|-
CASSPPGGGDEQYF
TGTGCCAGCTCACCGCCAGGGGGTGGGGACGAGCAGTACTTC
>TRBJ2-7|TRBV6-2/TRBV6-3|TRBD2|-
CASSYNPLGLPSYEQYF
TGTGCCAGCAGTTACAACCCCCTGGGACTACCGTCCTACGAGCAGTACTTC
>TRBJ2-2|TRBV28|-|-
CASSLPGQGNTGELFF
TGTGCCAGCAGTTTACCCGGGCAGGGGAACACCGGGGAGCTGTTTTTT
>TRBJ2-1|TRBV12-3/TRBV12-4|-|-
CASSLSFEQFF
TGTGCCAGCAGTTTATCGTTTGAGCAGTTCTTC
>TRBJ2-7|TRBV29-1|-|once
CSDPLRYEQYF
TGCAGCGACCCCCTTCGGTACGAGCAGTACTTC
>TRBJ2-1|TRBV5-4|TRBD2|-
CASSPSGSLNNEQFF
TGTGCCAGCAGTCCTAGCGGGAGTCTCAACAATGAGCAGTTCTTC
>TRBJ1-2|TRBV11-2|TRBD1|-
CASSLTGQGDYGYTF
TGTGCCAGCAGCTTAACAGGACAGGGGGACTATGGCTACACCTTC
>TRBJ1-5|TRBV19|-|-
CASSMRGDLAGQPQHF
TGTGCCAGTAGTATGAGAGGGGACTTAGCAGGTCAGCCCCAGCATTTT
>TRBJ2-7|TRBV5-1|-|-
CASSLTESSYEQYF
TGCGCCAGCAGCTTGACAGAAAGCTCCTACGAGCAGTACTTC
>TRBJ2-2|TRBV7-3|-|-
CASSLRQNTGELFF
TGTGCCAGCAGCTTAAGACAGAACACCGGGGAGCTGTTTTTT
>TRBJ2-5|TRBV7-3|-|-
CASSPEGGEGETQYF
TGTGCCAGCAGCCCTGAAGGGGGGGAGGGAGAGACCCAGTACTTC
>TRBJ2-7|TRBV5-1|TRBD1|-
CASSLRGTGEPSEQYF
TGCGCCAGCAGCCTAAGGGGGACAGGGGAGCCCAGCGAGCAGTACTTC
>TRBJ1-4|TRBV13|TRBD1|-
CASSRTGAREKLFF
TGTGCCAGCAGCCGGACAGGGGCGAGGGAAAAACTGTTTTTT
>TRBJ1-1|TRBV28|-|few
CASSLPMAWQGAEAFF
TGTGCCAGCAGTTTACCCATGGCCTGGCAGGGTGCAGAGGCTTTCTTT
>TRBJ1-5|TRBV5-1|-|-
CASSPYSNQPQHF
TGCGCCAGCAGTCCCTATAGCAATCAGCCCCAGCATTTT
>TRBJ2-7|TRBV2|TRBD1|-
CASSEEGQGAPRYF
TGTGCCAGCAGTGAAGAGGGACAGGGGGCTCCCCGGTACTTC
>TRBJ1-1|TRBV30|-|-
CALERNTEAFF
TGTGCCCTTGAGAGGAACACTGAAGCTTTCTTT